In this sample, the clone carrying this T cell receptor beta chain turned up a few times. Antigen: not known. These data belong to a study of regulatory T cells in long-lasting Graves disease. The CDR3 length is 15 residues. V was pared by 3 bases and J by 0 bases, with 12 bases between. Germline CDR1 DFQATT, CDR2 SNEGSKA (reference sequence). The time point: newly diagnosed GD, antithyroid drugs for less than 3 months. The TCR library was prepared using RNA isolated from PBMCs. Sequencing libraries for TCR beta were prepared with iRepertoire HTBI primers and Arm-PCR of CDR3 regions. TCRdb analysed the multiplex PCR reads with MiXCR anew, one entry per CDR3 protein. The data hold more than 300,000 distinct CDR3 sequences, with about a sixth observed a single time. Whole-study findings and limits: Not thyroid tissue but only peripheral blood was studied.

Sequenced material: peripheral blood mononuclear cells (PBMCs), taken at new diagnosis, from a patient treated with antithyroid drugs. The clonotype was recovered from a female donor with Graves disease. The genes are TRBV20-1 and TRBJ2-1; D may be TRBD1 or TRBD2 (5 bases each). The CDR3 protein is CSASRDGDSYNEQFF. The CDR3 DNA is TGCAGTGCTAGTCGGGACGGTGACTCCTACAATGAGCAGTTCTTC.